Sequencing of this TCR beta chain was carried out in a study of blood T cell repertoires in COVID-19. Per the germline V gene, CDR1 is GTSNPN and CDR2 is SVGIG (reference sequence). The junction had 4 bases not matched to a gene; V was cut back by 0 bases and J by 7 bases. This CDR3 contains 14 residues. Profiled with immunoSEQ multiplex PCR; TCRdb holds only in-frame clones, not every one. The sample lists roughly 150,000 clones; around 84% were seen once. The sample consisted of peripheral blood. This receptor was taken from a woman aged 45-60 years with acute or convalescent COVID-19. This chain connects TRBV30 to TRBJ1-4; TRBD1 matches 8 bases. In DNA form, the CDR3 reads TGTGCCTGGAGTGTTCAGGGGGCGGGTGAAAAACTGTTTTTT. Its translation: CAWSVQGAGEKLFF.